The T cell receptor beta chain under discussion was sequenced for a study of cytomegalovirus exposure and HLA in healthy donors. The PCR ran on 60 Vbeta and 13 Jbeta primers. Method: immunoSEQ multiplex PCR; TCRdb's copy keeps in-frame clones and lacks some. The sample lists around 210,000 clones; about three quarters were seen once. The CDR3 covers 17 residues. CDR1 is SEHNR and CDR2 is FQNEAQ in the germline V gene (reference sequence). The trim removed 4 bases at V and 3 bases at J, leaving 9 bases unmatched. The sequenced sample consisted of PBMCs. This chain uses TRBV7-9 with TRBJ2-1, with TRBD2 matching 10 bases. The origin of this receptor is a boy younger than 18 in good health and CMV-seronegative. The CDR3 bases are TGTGCCAGCAGCTCGCTACCGGGACTAGCGAGCTACAATGAGCAGTTCTTC. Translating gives CASSSLPGLASYNEQFF.